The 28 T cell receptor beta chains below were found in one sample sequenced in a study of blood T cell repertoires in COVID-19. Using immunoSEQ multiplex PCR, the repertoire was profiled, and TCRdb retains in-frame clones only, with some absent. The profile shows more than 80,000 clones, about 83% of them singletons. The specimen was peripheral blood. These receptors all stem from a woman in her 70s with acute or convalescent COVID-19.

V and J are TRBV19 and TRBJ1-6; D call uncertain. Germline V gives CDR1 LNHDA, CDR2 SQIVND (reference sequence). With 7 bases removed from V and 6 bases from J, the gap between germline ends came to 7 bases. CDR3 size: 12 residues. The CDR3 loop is CASTTANSPLHF. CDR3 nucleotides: TGTGCCAGTACCACAGCTAATTCACCCCTCCACTTT.

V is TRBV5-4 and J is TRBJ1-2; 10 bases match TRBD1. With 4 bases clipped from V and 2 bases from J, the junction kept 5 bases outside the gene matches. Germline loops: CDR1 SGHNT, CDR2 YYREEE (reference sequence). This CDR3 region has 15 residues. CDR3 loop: CASSPSGQGNYGYTF. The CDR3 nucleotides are TGTGCCAGCAGCCCCTCGGGACAGGGGAACTATGGCTACACCTTC.

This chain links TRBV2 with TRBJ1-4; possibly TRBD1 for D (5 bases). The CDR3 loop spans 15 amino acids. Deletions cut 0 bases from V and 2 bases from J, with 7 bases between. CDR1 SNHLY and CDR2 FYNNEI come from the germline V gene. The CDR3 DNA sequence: TGTGCCAGCAGTGAAGCAAGACAGACTAATGAAAAACTGTTTTTT. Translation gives CASSEARQTNEKLFF. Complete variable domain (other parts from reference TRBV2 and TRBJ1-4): EPEVTQTPSHQVTQMGQEVILRCVPISNHLYFYWYRQILGQKVEFLVSFYNNEISEKSEIFDDQFSVERPDGSNFTLKIRSTKLEDSAMYFCASSEARQTNEKLFFGSGTQLSVL.

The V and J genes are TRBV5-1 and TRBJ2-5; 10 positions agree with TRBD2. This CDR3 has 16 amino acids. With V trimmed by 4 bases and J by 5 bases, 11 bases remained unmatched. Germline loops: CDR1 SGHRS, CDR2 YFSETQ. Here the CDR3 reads CASSPFSGGTSETQYF. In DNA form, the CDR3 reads TGCGCCAGCAGCCCATTTAGCGGGGGGACAAGCGAGACCCAGTACTTC.

CDR3: CASSAQGTNEKLFF. The DNA of the CDR3 is TGTGCCAGTAGCGCCCAGGGGACGAATGAAAAACTGTTTTTT. The rearrangement uses TRBV19 and TRBJ1-4; perhaps TRBD1 as D (6 bases). The germline V gene encodes CDR1 LNHDA and CDR2 SQIVND (reference sequence). The CDR3 spans 14 residues. The V gene lost 6 bases and the J gene lost 5 bases, with 13 bases spanning the gap.

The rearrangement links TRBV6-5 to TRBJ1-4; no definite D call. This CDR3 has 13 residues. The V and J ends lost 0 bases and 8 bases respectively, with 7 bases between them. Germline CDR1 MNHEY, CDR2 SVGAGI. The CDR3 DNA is TGTGCCAGCAGTTACTCGAAGGAGGAAAAACTGTTTTTT. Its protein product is CASSYSKEEKLFF.

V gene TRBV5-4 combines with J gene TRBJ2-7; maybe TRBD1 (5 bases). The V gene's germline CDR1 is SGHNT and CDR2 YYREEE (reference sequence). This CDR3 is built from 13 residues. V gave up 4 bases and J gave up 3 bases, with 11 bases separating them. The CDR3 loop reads CASSKVGDYEQYF. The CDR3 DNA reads TGTGCCAGCAGCAAGGTAGGGGACTACGAGCAGTACTTC. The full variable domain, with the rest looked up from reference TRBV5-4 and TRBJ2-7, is ETGVTQSPTHLIKTRGQQVTLRCSSQSGHNTVSWYQQALGQGPQFIFQYYREEENGRGNFPPRFSGLQFPNYSSELNVNALELDDSALYLCASSKVGDYEQYFGPGTRLTVT.

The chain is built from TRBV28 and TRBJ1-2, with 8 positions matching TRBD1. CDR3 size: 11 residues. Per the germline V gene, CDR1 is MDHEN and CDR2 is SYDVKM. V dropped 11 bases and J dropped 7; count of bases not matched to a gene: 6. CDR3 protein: CAGQGAFGYTF. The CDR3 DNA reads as TGTGCCGGCCAGGGGGCTTTTGGCTACACCTTC.

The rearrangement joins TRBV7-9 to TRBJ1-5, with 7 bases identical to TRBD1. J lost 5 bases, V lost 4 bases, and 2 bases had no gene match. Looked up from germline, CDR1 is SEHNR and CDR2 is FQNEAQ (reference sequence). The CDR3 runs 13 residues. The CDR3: CASSSGTDQPQHF. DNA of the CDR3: TGTGCCAGCAGCTCCGGGACAGATCAGCCCCAGCATTTT.

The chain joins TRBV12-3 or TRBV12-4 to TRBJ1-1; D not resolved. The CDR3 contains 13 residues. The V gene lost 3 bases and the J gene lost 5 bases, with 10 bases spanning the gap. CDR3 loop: CASSLKGGTEAFF. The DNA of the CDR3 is TGTGCCAGCAGTTTGAAGGGCGGGACTGAAGCTTTCTTT.

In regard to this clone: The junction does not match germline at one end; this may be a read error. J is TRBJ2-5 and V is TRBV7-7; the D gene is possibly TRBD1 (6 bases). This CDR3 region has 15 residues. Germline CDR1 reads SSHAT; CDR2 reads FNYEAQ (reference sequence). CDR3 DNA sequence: TGTGCTAGCAGCTTAGAGGACAGCTACCAAGAGACCCAGTACTTC. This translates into CASSLEDSYQETQYF.

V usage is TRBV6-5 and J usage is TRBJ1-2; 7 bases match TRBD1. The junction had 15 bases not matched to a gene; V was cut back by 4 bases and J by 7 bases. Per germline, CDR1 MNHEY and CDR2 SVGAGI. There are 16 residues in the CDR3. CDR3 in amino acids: CASSFLGQVGGGGYTF. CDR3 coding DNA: TGTGCCAGCAGTTTCTTAGGACAGGTCGGGGGAGGTGGCTACACCTTC.

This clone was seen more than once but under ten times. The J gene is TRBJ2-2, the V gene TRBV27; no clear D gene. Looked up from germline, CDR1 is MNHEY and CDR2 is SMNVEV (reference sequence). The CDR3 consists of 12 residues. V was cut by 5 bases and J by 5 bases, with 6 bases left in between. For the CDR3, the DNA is TGTGCCAGCAGTGTACTTACCGGGGAGCTGTTTTTT. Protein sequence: CASSVLTGELFF.

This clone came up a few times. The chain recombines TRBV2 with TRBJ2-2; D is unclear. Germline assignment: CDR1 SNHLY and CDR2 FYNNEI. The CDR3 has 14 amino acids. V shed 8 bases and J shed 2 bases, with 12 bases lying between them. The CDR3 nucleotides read TGTGCCAGCGTCGCGACAAGTAACACCGGGGAGCTGTTTTTT. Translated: CASVATSNTGELFF. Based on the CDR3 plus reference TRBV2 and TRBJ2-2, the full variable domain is EPEVTQTPSHQVTQMGQEVILRCVPISNHLYFYWYRQILGQKVEFLVSFYNNEISEKSEIFDDQFSVERPDGSNFTLKIRSTKLEDSAMYFCASVATSNTGELFFGEGSRLTVL.

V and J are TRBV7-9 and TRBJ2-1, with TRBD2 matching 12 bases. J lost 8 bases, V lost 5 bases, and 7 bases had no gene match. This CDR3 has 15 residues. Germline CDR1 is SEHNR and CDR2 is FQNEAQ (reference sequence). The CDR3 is CASSNLAGGSDEQFF. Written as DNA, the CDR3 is TGTGCCAGCAGCAACCTAGCGGGGGGGAGCGATGAGCAGTTCTTC.

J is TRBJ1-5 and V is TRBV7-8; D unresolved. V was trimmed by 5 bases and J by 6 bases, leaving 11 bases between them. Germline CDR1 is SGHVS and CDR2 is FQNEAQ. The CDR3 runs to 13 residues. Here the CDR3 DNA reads TGTGCCAGCAGCCCCAGACTTGCTCAGCCCCAGCATTTT. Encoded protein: CASSPRLAQPQHF.

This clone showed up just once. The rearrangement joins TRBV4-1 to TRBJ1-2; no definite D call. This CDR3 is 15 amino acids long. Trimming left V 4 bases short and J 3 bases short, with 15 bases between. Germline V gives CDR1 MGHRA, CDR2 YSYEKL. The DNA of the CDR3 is TGCGCCAGCAGCCCGAGCGATACGCCTTACTATGGCTACACCTTC. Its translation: CASSPSDTPYYGYTF.

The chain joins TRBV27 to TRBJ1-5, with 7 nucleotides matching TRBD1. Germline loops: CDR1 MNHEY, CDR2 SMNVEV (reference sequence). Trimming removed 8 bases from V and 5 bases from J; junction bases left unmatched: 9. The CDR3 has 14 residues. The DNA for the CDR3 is TGTGCCAGCTCCCGGGACAGTTCTTATCAGCCCCAGCATTTT. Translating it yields CASSRDSSYQPQHF.

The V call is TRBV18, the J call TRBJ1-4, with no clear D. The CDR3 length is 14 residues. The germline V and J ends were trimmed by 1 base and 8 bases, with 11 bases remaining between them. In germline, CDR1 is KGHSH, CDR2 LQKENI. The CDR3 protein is CASSPLTVPEKLFF. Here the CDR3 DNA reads TGTGCCAGCTCACCACTAACTGTTCCGGAAAAACTGTTTTTT.

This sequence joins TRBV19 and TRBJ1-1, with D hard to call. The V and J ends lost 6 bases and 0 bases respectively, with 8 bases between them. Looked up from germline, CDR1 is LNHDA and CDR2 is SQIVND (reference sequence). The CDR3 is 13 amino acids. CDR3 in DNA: TGTGCCAGTAGGCGAGGCCTGAACACTGAAGCTTTCTTT. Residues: CASRRGLNTEAFF.

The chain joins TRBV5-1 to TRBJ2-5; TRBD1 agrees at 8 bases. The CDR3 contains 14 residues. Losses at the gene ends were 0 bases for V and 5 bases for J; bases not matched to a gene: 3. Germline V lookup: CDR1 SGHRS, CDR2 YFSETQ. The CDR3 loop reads CASSLGQGAETQYF. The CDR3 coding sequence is TGCGCCAGCAGCTTGGGGCAGGGGGCTGAGACCCAGTACTTC. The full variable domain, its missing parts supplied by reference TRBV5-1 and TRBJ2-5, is KAGVTQTPRYLIKTRGQQVTLSCSPISGHRSVSWYQQTPGQGLQFLFEYFSETQRNKGNFPGRFSGRQFSNSRSEMNVSTLELGDSALYLCASSLGQGAETQYFGPGTRLLVL.

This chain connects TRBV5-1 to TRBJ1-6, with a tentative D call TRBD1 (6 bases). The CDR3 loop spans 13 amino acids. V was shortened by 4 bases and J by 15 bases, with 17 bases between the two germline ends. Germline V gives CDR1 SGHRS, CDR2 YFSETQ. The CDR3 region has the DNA TGCGCCAGCAGCCTCCGACAGGATCAGAGCCTCCACTTT. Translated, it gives CASSLRQDQSLHF.

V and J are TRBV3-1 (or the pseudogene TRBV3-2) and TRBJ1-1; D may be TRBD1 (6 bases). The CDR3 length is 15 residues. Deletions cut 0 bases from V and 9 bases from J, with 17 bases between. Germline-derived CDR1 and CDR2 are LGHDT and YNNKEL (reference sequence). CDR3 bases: TGTGCCAGCAGCCAAGATCTCTACGGGGGGCTGAAAGCTTTCTTT. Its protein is CASSQDLYGGLKAFF.

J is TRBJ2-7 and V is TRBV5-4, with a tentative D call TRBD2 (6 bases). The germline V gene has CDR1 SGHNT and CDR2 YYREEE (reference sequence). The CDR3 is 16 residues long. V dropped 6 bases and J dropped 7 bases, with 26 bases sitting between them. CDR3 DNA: TGTGCCAGCACTCCTGCAGGAGGGCAGTTCGGGCGAGAGCAGTACTTC. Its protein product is CASTPAGGQFGREQYF.

The CDR3 region is CASSLSSTLRTEAFF. The CDR3 DNA reads TGTGCCAGCAGCCTGTCCTCCACCCTCCGGACTGAAGCTTTCTTT. The chain uses TRBV11-2 and TRBJ1-1; D call uncertain. Per the germline V gene, CDR1 is SGHAT and CDR2 is FQNNGV. The CDR3 is 15 residues long. The V and J ends lost 5 bases and 5 bases respectively, with 18 bases between them.

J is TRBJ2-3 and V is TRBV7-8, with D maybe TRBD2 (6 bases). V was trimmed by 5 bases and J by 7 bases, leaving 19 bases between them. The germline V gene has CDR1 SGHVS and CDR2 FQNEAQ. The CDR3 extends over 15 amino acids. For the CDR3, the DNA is TGTGCCAGCAGCCACACCCGGGAGTACGGGAATACGCAGTATTTT. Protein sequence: CASSHTREYGNTQYF. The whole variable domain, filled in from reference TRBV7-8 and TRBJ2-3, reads GAGVSQSPRYKVAKRGQDVALRCDPISGHVSLFWYQQALGQGPEFLTYFQNEAQLDKSGLPSDRFFAERPEGSVSTLKIQRTQQEDSAVYLCASSHTREYGNTQYFGPGTRLTVL.

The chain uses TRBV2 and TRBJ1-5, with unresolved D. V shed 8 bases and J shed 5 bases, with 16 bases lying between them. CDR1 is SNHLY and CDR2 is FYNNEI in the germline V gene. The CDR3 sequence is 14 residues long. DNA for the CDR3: TGTGCCAGCGGACGACTAGCGGAACATCAGCCCCAGCATTTT. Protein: CASGRLAEHQPQHF.

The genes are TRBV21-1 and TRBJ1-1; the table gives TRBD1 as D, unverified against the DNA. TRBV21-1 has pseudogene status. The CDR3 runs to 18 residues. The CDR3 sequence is CASSTKCPAGGRNTEAFF. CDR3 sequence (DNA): TGTGCCAGCAGCACCAAATGTCCCGCAGGGGGGAGAAACACTGAAGCTTTCTTT.